This T cell receptor beta chain was captured by sequencing in a study of blood T cell repertoires in COVID-19. On the study more broadly: From the United States, Italy and Spain came samples of acute and convalescent COVID-19. The analysed material was cDNA or gDNA that came from T cells, B-cell-depleted T cells, or PBMCs.

This CDR3 has 15 amino acids. CDR1 is MNHEY, CDR2 SVGAGI, per germline. V shed 2 bases and J 4 bases; nucleotides not matched to a gene: 5. As handled by the study authors: It was from reference gene primer amplification that nucleated cell counts were estimated. The repertoire was sequenced with immunoSEQ multiplex PCR; TCRdb's copy has only in-frame clones and lacks some. The D gene and trimming were derived from the DNA, and the V and J assignments and clone size from that table. The sample holds 100,000 or so clones, over 75% seen once. Source material: peripheral blood. This clonotype was obtained from an older woman with acute or convalescent COVID-19. This chain uses TRBV6-5 with TRBJ1-1; 9 bases align to TRBD1. The DNA of the CDR3 is TGTGCCAGCAGTTACCGGACAGGGGTTGCCACTGAAGCTTTCTTT. Translated: CASSYRTGVATEAFF.